This T cell receptor beta chain was captured in a study of cytomegalovirus exposure and HLA in healthy donors. Study observations and caveats: Reported findings show TCR beta sequences accurately forecast HLA-A and HLA-B alleles in most subjects. Cytomegalovirus association was listed for approximately 150 TCR beta chains.

Points on this clone: Its specificity is not known.

In germline, CDR1 is SGHRS, CDR2 YFSETQ. This CDR3 has 17 residues. J was trimmed by 8 bases and V by 4 bases; bases with no gene match: 14. PCR amplification relied on 60 Vbeta primers (plus 13 Jbeta primers). Libraries were prepared by immunoSEQ multiplex PCR; TCRdb keeps only in-frame clonotypes and omits some of them. Of around 140,000 clones in the sample, roughly 76% are singletons; the top ten hold 1.5% to 2%. The chain is built from TRBV5-1 and TRBJ2-2, with TRBD2 matching over 10 bases. The receptor comes from a female donor in good health and CMV-seronegative. Specimen: PBMCs. The DNA for the CDR3 is TGCGCCAGCAGCGCACTACTAGCGGGAAACGGAGAGGGGGAGCTGTTTTTT. This translates into CASSALLAGNGEGELFF.